Here is one T cell receptor beta chain with its context. Antigen: not known. Using immunoSEQ multiplex PCR, the repertoire was profiled, and TCRdb retains in-frame clones only, with some absent. Of tens of thousands of clones listed, approximately 80% are singletons. This sample stems from a study of OX40 agonist ivuxolimab in advanced cancers. Whole-study findings and limits: The mean number of expanded clones was higher in CD8+ T cells than in CD4+. In the 0.1-3.0 mg/kg groups, partial responders showed among the lowest expansion.

This CDR3 is 14 amino acids long. Germline CDR1 reads SGHRS; CDR2 reads YFSETQ. Deletions cut 3 bases from V and 4 bases from J, with 11 bases between. This chain uses TRBV5-1 with TRBJ2-1; no clear D. Sample: CD4+ or CD8+ T cells sorted from blood, taken in a trial of the OX40 agonist ivuxolimab. The clonotype originates from an adult with an advanced solid tumor such as melanoma, head and neck, liver or kidney cancer. DNA of the CDR3: TGCGCCAGCAGCTCCCGTGTAGGGTACAATGAGCAGTTCTTC. Encoded protein: CASSSRVGYNEQFF.